This record covers a single T cell receptor (beta chain). The data belong to a study of technical replicates of blood from a handful of donors. Sequencing was performed with immunoSEQ multiplex PCR; in TCRdb, only in-frame clones are kept and a portion is missing. This sample has around 80,000 clones; nearly 99% occur once, and the top ten carry roughly 0.2%. Germline loops: CDR1 GTSNPN, CDR2 SVGIG (reference sequence). J was trimmed by 7 bases and V by 0 bases; bases with no gene match: 8. This CDR3 has 15 amino acids. The rearrangement links TRBV30 to TRBJ1-5; 8 bases are shared with TRBD1. The sequenced sample was T cells isolated from PBMCs. This clonotype was obtained from a human donor in good health. The DNA of the CDR3 is TGTGCCTGGAGTGTACCGGACAGGGTACGCCAGCCCCAGCATTTT. Its translation is CAWSVPDRVRQPQHF.